Below are 13 T cell receptor beta chains sequenced from a single sample in a study of OX40 agonist ivuxolimab in advanced cancers. The table came from immunoSEQ multiplex PCR; TCRdb's copy has only in-frame clones and leaves some out. The sample lists about 70,000 clones, under 90% occurring once. Source: CD4+ or CD8+ T cells sorted from blood, taken in a trial of the OX40 agonist ivuxolimab. The receptor set was obtained from an adult with an advanced solid tumor such as melanoma, head and neck, liver or kidney cancer.

This clone was seen once. A clone one base away is much larger, so this may be a read error. The gene calls are TRBV2 and TRBJ2-5; D unresolved. The assigned J gene may be wrong: the sequence end matches TRBJ2-7 better. The CDR3 is 10 residues long. Germline CDR1 reads SNHLY; CDR2 reads FYNNEI. In DNA form, the CDR3 reads TGTGCCAGCAGTGATTACGAGCAGTACTTC. Its protein is CASSDYEQYF.

This chain links TRBV5-5 with TRBJ2-7; 9 bases align to TRBD1. V lost 0 bases, J lost 6 bases, and 7 bases stayed unmatched. Germline V gives CDR1 SGHKS, CDR2 YYEKEE (reference sequence). There are 15 residues in the CDR3. This chain's CDR3 is CASSLAGTGLLEQYF. CDR3 nucleotides: TGTGCCAGCAGCTTGGCAGGGACAGGGCTCCTCGAGCAGTACTTC.

This clone was counted only a few times. The DNA of the CDR3 is TGTGCCAGTAGTCGCACAGAAGTAGCCAAAAACATTCAGTACTTC. Translating it yields CASSRTEVAKNIQYF. This chain joins TRBV19 and TRBJ2-4; D is unresolved. Germline V lookup: CDR1 LNHDA, CDR2 SQIVND (reference sequence). This CDR3 comprises 15 residues. Trimming removed 5 bases from V and 0 bases from J, with 11 bases in between. The variable domain in full, with the rest retrieved from reference TRBV19 and TRBJ2-4, is DGGITQSPKYLFRKEGQNVTLSCEQNLNHDAMYWYRQDPGQGLRLIYYSQIVNDFQKGDIAEGYSVSREKKESFPLTVTSAQKNPTAFYLCASSRTEVAKNIQYFGAGTRLSVL.

The J gene is TRBJ2-2, the V gene TRBV10-3; D may be TRBD1 or TRBD2 (6 bases each). The length of the CDR3 is 14 residues. CDR1 is ENHRY and CDR2 is SYGVKD in the germline V gene. Trimming took 6 bases from V and 4 from J, leaving 12 bases between them. The CDR3 region has the DNA TGTGCCATCAGGCAAGGGGGAGGCACCGGGGAGCTGTTTTTT. This translates into CAIRQGGGTGELFF.

This clone appeared a single time. This chain joins TRBV5-1 and TRBJ1-6, with D unclear. This CDR3 has 15 residues. Germline V lookup: CDR1 SGHRS, CDR2 YFSETQ. V lost 4 bases to trimming and J lost 0 bases, with 8 bases between them. The CDR3 DNA reads TGCGCCAGCAGCGAGACAAGCTCCTATAATTCACCCCTCCACTTT. It codes for CASSETSSYNSPLHF. The whole variable domain, remainder taken from reference TRBV5-1 and TRBJ1-6, is KAGVTQTPRYLIKTRGQQVTLSCSPISGHRSVSWYQQTPGQGLQFLFEYFSETQRNKGNFPGRFSGRQFSNSRSEMNVSTLELGDSALYLCASSETSSYNSPLHFGNGTRLTVT.

This clone was observed a few times. The rearrangement joins TRBV7-3 to TRBJ1-2, with 8 nucleotides matching TRBD1. Trimming cost V 5 bases and J 4 bases; bases outside gene matches: 3. Germline V lookup: CDR1 SGHTA, CDR2 FQGTGA. This CDR3 is 13 amino acids long. CDR3 sequence (DNA): TGTGCCAGCAGCCCCGGACAGGGCTATGGCTACACCTTC. As protein: CASSPGQGYGYTF.

The rearrangement joins TRBV5-4 to TRBJ1-1; D not certain. The germline V gene has CDR1 SGHNT and CDR2 YYREEE (reference sequence). Trimming removed 2 bases at V and 1 base at J, with 9 bases between. The CDR3 consists of 14 residues. CDR3 sequence (DNA): TGTGCCAGCAGCTTTAGGGCGTCGAACACTGAAGCTTTCTTT. Residues: CASSFRASNTEAFF.

The rearrangement links TRBV5-1 to TRBJ1-3, with TRBD1 identical over 10 bases. Germline values: CDR1 SGHRS, CDR2 YFSETQ. The J segment lost 2 bases and the V segment lost 2 bases, leaving 4 bases of the junction unmatched. The CDR3 sequence is 16 residues long. This chain's CDR3 is CASSLRQGATGNTIYF. The DNA of the CDR3 is TGCGCCAGCAGCTTACGACAGGGGGCAACTGGAAACACCATATATTTT.

The sample holds one count of this clone. The chain uses TRBV5-6 and TRBJ2-7; D is unresolved. With 0 bases removed from V and 2 bases from J, the gap between germline ends came to 9 bases. The germline CDR1 and CDR2 sequences are SGHDT and YYEEEE. The CDR3 totals 14 residues. The CDR3 bases are TGTGCCAGCAGCTTGGATAGAATAACCTACGAGCAGTACTTC. Its translation is CASSLDRITYEQYF.

There are a few counts of this clone. The V call is TRBV9, the J call TRBJ1-6; D ambiguous. The germline V gene encodes CDR1 SGDLS and CDR2 YYNGEE. The CDR3 length is 13 residues. The V gene lost 4 bases and the J gene lost 7 bases, with 9 bases spanning the gap. CDR3 coding DNA: TGTGCCAGCAGCCTACGGTCAAATTCACCCCTCCACTTT. Protein sequence: CASSLRSNSPLHF. Looking up the rest from reference TRBV9 and TRBJ1-6 gives the full variable domain: DSGVTQTPKHLITATGQRVTLRCSPRSGDLSVYWYQQSLDQGLQFLIQYYNGEERAKGNILERFSAQQFPDLHSELNLSSLELGDSALYFCASSLRSNSPLHFGNGTRLTVT.

The chain combines TRBV6-4 with TRBJ1-3; D remains ambiguous. Germline-derived CDR1 and CDR2 are MRHNA and SNTAGT. The CDR3 is 18 amino acids. Trimming stripped 7 bases from V and 0 bases from J, with 22 bases between. The chain's CDR3 is CASTLKRPPKLSGNTIYF. The CDR3 DNA reads as TGTGCCAGCACTCTAAAGAGGCCTCCTAAGCTCTCTGGAAACACCATATATTTT.

The chain is built from TRBV7-2 and TRBJ2-7; 7 bases are a match to TRBD2. V was pared by 0 bases and J by 1 base, with 0 bases of the junction left unmatched. Germline V gene lookup returns CDR1 SGHTA and CDR2 FQGNSA. The CDR3 consists of 14 residues. For the CDR3, the DNA is TGTGCCAGCAGCTTAGCGCGGGGGTCCTACGAGCAGTACTTC. It translates to CASSLARGSYEQYF.

The J gene is TRBJ2-1, the V gene TRBV7-2, with no clear D. Germline V CDR1 and CDR2: SGHTA, FQGNSA. This CDR3 is built from 14 residues. The V gene lost 6 bases and the J gene lost 1 base, with 10 bases spanning the gap. DNA for the CDR3: TGTGCCAGCAGTTCACCAGGTTCCTACAATGAGCAGTTCTTC. Its protein is CASSSPGSYNEQFF.